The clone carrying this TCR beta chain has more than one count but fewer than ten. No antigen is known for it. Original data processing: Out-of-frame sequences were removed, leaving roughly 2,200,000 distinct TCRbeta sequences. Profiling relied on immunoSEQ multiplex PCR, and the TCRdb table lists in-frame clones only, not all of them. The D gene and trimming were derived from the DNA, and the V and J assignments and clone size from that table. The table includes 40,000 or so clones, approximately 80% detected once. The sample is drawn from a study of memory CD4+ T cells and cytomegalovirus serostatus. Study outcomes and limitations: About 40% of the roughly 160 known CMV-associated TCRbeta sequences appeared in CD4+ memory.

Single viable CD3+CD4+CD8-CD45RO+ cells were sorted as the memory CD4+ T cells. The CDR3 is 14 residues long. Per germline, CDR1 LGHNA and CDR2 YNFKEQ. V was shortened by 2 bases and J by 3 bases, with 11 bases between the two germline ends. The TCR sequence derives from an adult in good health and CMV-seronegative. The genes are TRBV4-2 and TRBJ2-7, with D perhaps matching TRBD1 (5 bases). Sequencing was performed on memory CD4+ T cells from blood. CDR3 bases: TGTGCCAGCAGCCAATCCAGGGCCTACTACGAGCAGTACTTC. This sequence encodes CASSQSRAYYEQYF.